This T cell receptor beta chain was sequenced for a study of vaccination effects on CD4 cells after COVID-19 (dated by TCRdb to 2021 to 2024). Context from the whole study: Participants received two doses of either the BNT162b2 or the mRNA-1273 mRNA SARS-CoV-2 vaccine. Pre-vaccine samples were drawn from two convalescent patients 16 days and one week before the first dose, at 142 and 148 days after COVID-19 diagnosis. SARS-CoV-2 spike-specific CD4+ TCR repertoires from before and after mRNA vaccination were compared in COVID-19 convalescent patients and in infection-naive vaccine recipients. Altogether, some 10 COVID-19 convalescent patients and several SARS-CoV-2-naive healthy vaccine recipients made up the full study. Cultures from other donors in the study were sequenced with the Oncomine TCR Beta short-read assay on an Illumina iSeq 100. Results and caveats for the whole study, not just this receptor: The study was limited by a small number of convalescent patients and lacked early post-infection timepoints. Marked clonal contraction was observed in both infection-induced and vaccine-induced clones at late post-vaccination timepoints, consistent with waning T cell responses. In convalescent patients, the post-vaccine spike-reactive repertoire consisted mainly of new vaccine-induced clones, largely distinct from infection-induced clones.

In the ViraFEST assay, PBMC were stimulated with viral peptide pools, and TCR sequencing was then used to find antigen-specific CD4+ T cell clonotypes based on their expansion. After less than 13 days of culture, CD4+ T cells were isolated with the EasySep CD4+ T cell isolation kit. PCR-confirmed SARS-CoV-2 infection had occurred in convalescent patients between March and December 2020, before the Alpha, Beta and Delta variants emerged in the United States. About 2.1 million PBMC per well were cultured with approximately 10 ug/ml peptides in IMDM containing approximately 4.5% human AB serum, around 10 IU/ml IL-2 and gentamicin. On days 3 and 7, half of the culture medium was replaced with fresh IL-2-containing medium. Unless otherwise noted, each peptide stimulation condition was cultured in triplicate wells. PBMC were separated from whole blood using Ficoll-Paque Plus gradient centrifugation and were then either cryopreserved at -140C or used fresh. Genomic DNA was extracted from cultured CD4+ T cells with the QIAamp micro DNA kit.

The library relied on the immunoSEQ multiplex PCR assay. TCR beta CDR3 sequencing was performed on DNA from the cultured, isolated CD4+ T cells. As for the original processing: The analysis removed non-productive TCR sequences, trimmed reads to the CDR3 region, and retained only CDR3s that were 7 or more amino acids long. The MANAFEST web app was used to pick out antigen-specific clonotypes by comparing their expansion in peptide wells with that in reference cultures. Positive clones required FDR<0.05 expansion versus reference and all other wells, odds ratio above 5, and frequency above 0.1% in two replicate wells. A clonotype was defined as cross-reactive if the clonotype was significantly expanded both in SARS-CoV-2 spike wells and in at least one common cold coronavirus spike condition. Using the stringdist R package, CDR3 similarity was measured by Levenshtein distance, and unrooted trees were constructed with ape in R 3.6.1. In TCRdb, the immuneACCESS table is reduced to in-frame sequences with V and J assigned. These tables do not hold every clone; where another copy was compared, an unresolved V gene accounts for under half, and the others remain unexplained. The V and J calls and clone size come from that table; D and trimming were worked out from the DNA. Here the sample has 35,000 to 55,000 clones; approximately 70% occur a single time. The top ten clones comprise 30% to 40% of the sample.

From its cysteine to its phenylalanine, the CDR3 spans 16 amino acids. The CDR3 DNA has 48 bases and is translated from base 1. After removal of 7 bases from V and 6 bases from J, the junction retains 8 bases not matched to a gene. CDR1 ENHRY and CDR2 SYGVKD were looked up in the germline V gene. About this clone itself: It lacks a known antigen. No much larger clonotype is one base removed from it; base qualities were not supplied.

The rearrangement combines TRBV10-3 with TRBJ2-3, and 15 bases in between align with TRBD2. Sequenced here: CD4+ T cells from PBMCs cultured with a peptide pool, sampled before COVID-19 vaccination. The sequence derives from a human donor who had a prior SARS-CoV-2 infection. This receptor has the CDR3 CAINSGLAGGVDTQYF. The nucleotide sequence reads TGTGCCATCAACTCAGGACTAGCGGGGGGGGTGGATACGCAGTATTTT.